This TCR beta chain emerged from a study of cytomegalovirus exposure and HLA in healthy donors. Study results and limitations: Judged likely to be a sequencing artifact was a cluster of highly shared sequence variants.

As for this clone: The antigen is undetermined.

Germline V gives CDR1 LNHDA, CDR2 SQIVND (reference sequence). The CDR3 length is 16 residues. The V end was cut by 3 bases, the J end by 3 bases, with 18 bases between. Use of 60 Vbeta and 13 Jbeta primers characterized the PCR. Original data processing: Later, 65 million to 85 million unique TCR beta chains were counted in an analysis, and roughly 11 million of them were shared. Repertoires were generated with immunoSEQ multiplex PCR, while TCRdb's copy carries only in-frame clones and drops some. For V, J and clone size, that table is used; D and trimming come from the DNA. The table records around 150,000 clones, 79% of them present only once.

The chain couples TRBV19 to TRBJ2-7; a possible D gene is TRBD2 (5 bases). The sequenced material came from PBMCs. This clonotype was obtained from a man aged 35 to 55 in good health and CMV-seropositive. The CDR3 spells CASSIGISREGYEQYF. In nucleotides, the CDR3 is TGTGCCAGTAGTATCGGGATTAGCAGAGAGGGCTACGAGCAGTACTTC.